This T cell receptor (beta chain) was profiled in a study of blood T cell repertoires in COVID-19 (TCRdb year 2020). Broadly, across the study: The collaborator samples originated in the United States, Italy and Spain and spanned the acute and convalescent phases of COVID-19. Sample metadata almost always included a de-identified subject ID, COVID-19 status, age in years and sex. The repertoires were released in a freely available public database intended as a resource for research on the immune response to SARS-CoV-2. The samples were drawn from the first 160 participants of the ongoing ImmuneRACE study and from 1,254 subjects provided by 6 global collaborators. The material from the prospective study consisted of cDNA or gDNA derived from T cells, B-cell-depleted T cells, or PBMCs. Where available, HLA class I and class II types were obtained from metadata supplied by the sample provider rather than from assay-based typing. The dataset comprised deeply sampled blood TCRbeta repertoires from subjects exposed to, actively infected with, or recovered from COVID-19. The paper as a whole reports these results and caveats: How much clinical and demographic metadata was included differed by source and by participant, and the metadata was provided uncurated.

The immunoSEQ Assay, a bias-controlled multiplex PCR, was used to amplify TCRbeta CDR3 regions from genomic DNA. On the authors' methods: Within the assay, amplification of reference gene primers was used to estimate how many nucleated cells each sample contained. To quantify the absolute abundance of each unique TCRbeta CDR3 rearrangement, sequence reads were collapsed and filtered. For each sample, productive Simpson clonality was calculated as the square root of Simpson's diversity index over productive rearrangements. In TCRdb, the immuneACCESS table is reduced to in-frame sequences with V and J assigned. These tables do not hold every clone; where another copy was compared, an unresolved V gene accounts for under half, and the others remain unexplained. That table supplies the V and J calls and clone size; D and trimming were determined from the DNA. Across this sample there are approximately 70,000 clones, with 75% to 90% seen only once. 35% of the sample is in the top ten clones.

The V end gives up 0 bases and the J end 7 bases, leaving 4 bases in the junction not matched to a gene. Its CDR3 holds 15 amino acids, cysteine through phenylalanine. Only the CDR3 DNA is retained, 45 bases long and in frame from the first base. CDR1 and CDR2 were assigned from the germline V gene as SGHRS and YFSETQ. The collaborating institutions used their own protocols to collect whole blood in K2EDTA tubes. For TCRbeta analysis, collaborator samples were shipped as frozen whole blood, as isolated PBMCs, or as DNA extracted from either sample type. As for this clone: Its antigen remains unidentified. The input lacks base qualities; no much larger clone sits a single base away.

The rearrangement joined TRBV5-1 to TRBJ2-1; TRBD2 lines up with 10 middle nucleotides. This sequence was found in a woman older than 75 with active or convalescent COVID-19. Sequences were obtained from peripheral blood. The CDR3 reads as follows: CASSLGLAGDNEQFF. The nucleotide sequence is TGCGCCAGCAGCTTGGGGCTAGCGGGGGATAATGAGCAGTTCTTC.